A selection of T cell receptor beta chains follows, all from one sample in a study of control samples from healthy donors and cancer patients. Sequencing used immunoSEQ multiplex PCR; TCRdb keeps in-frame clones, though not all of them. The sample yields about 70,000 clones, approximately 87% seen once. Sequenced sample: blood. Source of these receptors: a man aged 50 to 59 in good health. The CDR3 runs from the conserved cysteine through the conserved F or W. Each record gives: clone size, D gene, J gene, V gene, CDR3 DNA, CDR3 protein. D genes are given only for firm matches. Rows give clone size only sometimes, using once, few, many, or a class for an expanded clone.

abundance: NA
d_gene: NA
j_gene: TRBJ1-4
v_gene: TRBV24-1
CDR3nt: TGTGCCACCAGTGAACCGACAGGACTCGGTGAAAAACTGTTTTTT
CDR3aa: CATSEPTGLGEKLFF

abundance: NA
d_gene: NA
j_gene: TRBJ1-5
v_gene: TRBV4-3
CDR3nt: TGCGCCAGCAGCCAAGATAATACAAATCAGCCCCAGCATTTT
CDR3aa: CASSQDNTNQPQHF

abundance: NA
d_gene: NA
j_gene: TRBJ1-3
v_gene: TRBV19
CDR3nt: TGTGCCAGTTCGCGGGGAAGTGGAAACACCATATATTTT
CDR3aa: CASSRGSGNTIYF

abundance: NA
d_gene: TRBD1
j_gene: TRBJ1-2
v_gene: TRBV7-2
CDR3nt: TGTGCCAGCAGCCCTCCGGACAGGGATTATGGCTACACCTTC
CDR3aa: CASSPPDRDYGYTF

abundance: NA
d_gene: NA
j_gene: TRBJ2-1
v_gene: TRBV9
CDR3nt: TGTGCCAGCAGCGTAGGGACAGCCTCCTCCCACAATGAGCAGTTCTTC
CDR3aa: CASSVGTASSHNEQFF

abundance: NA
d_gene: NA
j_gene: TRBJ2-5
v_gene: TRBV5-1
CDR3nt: TGCGCCAGCAGATTTGGGAGTAGAACAGAGACCCAGTACTTC
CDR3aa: CASRFGSRTETQYF

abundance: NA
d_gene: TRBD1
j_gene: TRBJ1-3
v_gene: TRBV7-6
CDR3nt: TGTGCCAGCAGCCCCTGGACAGGGGAAGGAAACACCATATATTTT
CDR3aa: CASSPWTGEGNTIYF

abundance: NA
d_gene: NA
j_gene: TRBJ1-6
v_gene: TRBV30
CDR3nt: TGTGCCTGGAGTGTAAGGCCGCAGGAGTCACCCCTCCACTTT
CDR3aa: CAWSVRPQESPLHF

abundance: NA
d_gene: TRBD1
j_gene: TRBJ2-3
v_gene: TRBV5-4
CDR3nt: TGTGCCAGCAGTCCCGGGACAGGGGGTACAGATACGCAGTATTTT
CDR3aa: CASSPGTGGTDTQYF

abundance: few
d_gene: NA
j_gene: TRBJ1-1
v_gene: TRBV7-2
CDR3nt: TGTGCCAGCAGTGCTTCCGGGACAAGCAACACTGAAGCTTTCTTT
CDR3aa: CASSASGTSNTEAFF

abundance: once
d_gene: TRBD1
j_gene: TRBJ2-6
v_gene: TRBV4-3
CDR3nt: TGCGCCAGCAGTCACGGGCGACAGGGAGCTACTGGGGCCAACGTCCTGACTTTC
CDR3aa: CASSHGRQGATGANVLTF

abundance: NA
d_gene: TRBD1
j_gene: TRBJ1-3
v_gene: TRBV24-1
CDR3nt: TGTGCCACCAGCAGGACAGGCGGCGGAAACACCATATATTTT
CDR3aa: CATSRTGGGNTIYF

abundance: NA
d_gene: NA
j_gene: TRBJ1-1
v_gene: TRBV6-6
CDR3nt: TGTGCCAGCATTGGGGCCGTGGGGGGCACTGAAGCTTTCTTT
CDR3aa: CASIGAVGGTEAFF

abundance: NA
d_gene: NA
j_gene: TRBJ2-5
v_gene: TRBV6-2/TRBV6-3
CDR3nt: TGTGCCAGCAGTTACGAAGCGGGCCTCCAAGAGACCCAGTACTTC
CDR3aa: CASSYEAGLQETQYF

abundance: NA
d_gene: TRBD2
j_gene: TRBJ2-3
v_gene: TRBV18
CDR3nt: TGTGCCAGCTCACCAGGGCAGCGGGGGCACACAGATACGCAGTATTTT
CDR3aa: CASSPGQRGHTDTQYF

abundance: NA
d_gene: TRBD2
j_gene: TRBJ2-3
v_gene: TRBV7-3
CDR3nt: TGTGCCAGCAGCTTAACCCCCGGGTTTGGCGGGAGTTCGACAGATACGCAGTATTTT
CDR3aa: CASSLTPGFGGSSTDTQYF

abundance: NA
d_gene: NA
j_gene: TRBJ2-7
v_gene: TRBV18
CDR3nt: TGTGCCAGCTCACGCGGCAGGGTTACTGCCTACGAGCAGTACTTC
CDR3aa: CASSRGRVTAYEQYF

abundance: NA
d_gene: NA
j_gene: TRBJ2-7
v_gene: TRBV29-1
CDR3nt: TGCAGCGTTGACCGGGATGTGCCTAAAGAGCAGTACTTC
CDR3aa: CSVDRDVPKEQYF

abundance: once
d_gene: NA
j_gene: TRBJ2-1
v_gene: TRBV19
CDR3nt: TGTGCCAGTAGTATCGCCCGAAATTCCTACAATGAGCAGTTCTTC
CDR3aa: CASSIARNSYNEQFF

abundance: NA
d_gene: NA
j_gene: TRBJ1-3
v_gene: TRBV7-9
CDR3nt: TGTGCCAGCAGCTTAGTAGGAAACACCATATATTTT
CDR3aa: CASSLVGNTIYF

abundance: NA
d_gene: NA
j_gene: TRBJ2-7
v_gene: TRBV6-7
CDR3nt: TGTGCCAGCAGTTACCCCGAATCCGACAGGCGCCTCCTTCGGAACGAGCAGTACTTC
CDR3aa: CASSYPESDRRLLRNEQYF

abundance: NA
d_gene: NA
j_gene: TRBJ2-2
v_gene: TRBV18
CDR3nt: TGTGCCAGCTCACCACAAAGCGGAGTCACCGGGGAGCTGTTTTTT
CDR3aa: CASSPQSGVTGELFF

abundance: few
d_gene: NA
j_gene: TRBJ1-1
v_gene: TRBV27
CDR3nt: TGTGCCAGCCAGGGGTGGGGGGGGGCCGTAACTGAAGCTTTCTTT
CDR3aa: CASQGWGGAVTEAFF

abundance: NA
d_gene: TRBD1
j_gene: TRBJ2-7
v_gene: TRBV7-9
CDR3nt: TGTGCCAGCAGCGCGCGGACAGGACCCCCGGAGCAGTACTTC
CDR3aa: CASSARTGPPEQYF

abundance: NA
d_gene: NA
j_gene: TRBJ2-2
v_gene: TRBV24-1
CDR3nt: TGTGCCACCAGTGATGCCGGACCTCTCGGAAGGCTGTTTTTT
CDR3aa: CATSDAGPLGRLFF

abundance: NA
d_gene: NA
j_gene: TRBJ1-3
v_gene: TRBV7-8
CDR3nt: TGTGCCAGCAGCTTAGCGGCCTCTGGAAACACCATATATTTT
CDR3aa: CASSLAASGNTIYF

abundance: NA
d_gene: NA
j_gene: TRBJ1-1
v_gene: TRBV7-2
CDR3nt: TGTGCCAGCAGCTTAGAGGGCAGAACCACTGAAGCTTTCTTT
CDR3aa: CASSLEGRTTEAFF

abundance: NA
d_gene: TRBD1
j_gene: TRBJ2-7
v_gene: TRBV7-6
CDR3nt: TGTGCCAGCAGCTCTTCCGGGACAGGCCTCTCCTACGAGCAGTACTTC
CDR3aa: CASSSSGTGLSYEQYF

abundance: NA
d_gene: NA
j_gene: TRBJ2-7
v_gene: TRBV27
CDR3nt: TGTGCCAGCAGTTTATCTTTGGGGCGGGTAACTTCCTACGAGCAGTACTTC
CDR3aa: CASSLSLGRVTSYEQYF

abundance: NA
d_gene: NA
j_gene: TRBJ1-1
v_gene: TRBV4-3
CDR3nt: TGCGCCAGCAGCCAAGGTTACACTGAAGCTTTCTTT
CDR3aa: CASSQGYTEAFF